Presented here are 15 T cell receptor beta chains from one specimen sequenced in a study of beta chain features in type 1 diabetes. Study-wide results and caveats: Among patients with Type 1 diabetes, TCRB CDR3s were moderately but significantly shorter in every one of the four CD4+ subsets.

The antigens of these receptors remain unknown. Expressed TCRB transcripts were sequenced, since all the RNA that had been isolated was reverse transcribed. Clones were sequenced by immunoSEQ multiplex PCR, and TCRdb holds only the in-frame ones, with some missing. This table has 200,000 to 300,000 clones, about a tenth appearing once. The sequencing sample was made of naive CD4+ T cells from blood. These TCRs come from a man aged 30-40 years with type 1 diabetes.

The CDR3 is CASSLVPQVRQPQHF. CDR3 coding DNA: TGTGCCAGCAGTTTGGTCCCACAGGTTCGTCAGCCCCAGCATTTT. This chain connects TRBV28 to TRBJ1-5; the D gene is possibly TRBD1 (5 bases). This CDR3 comprises 15 residues. Germline V gene data show CDR1 as MDHEN and CDR2 as SYDVKM. The V end was cut by 3 bases, the J end by 6 bases, with 15 bases between.

This clone was observed a few times. V and J are TRBV5-6 and TRBJ2-2, with unresolved D. The germline gives CDR1 SGHDT, CDR2 YYEEEE. V was pared by 2 bases and J by 5 bases, with 4 bases between. This CDR3 spans 12 amino acids. The CDR3 spells CASSFRTGELFF. In nucleotides, the CDR3 is TGTGCCAGCAGCTTCAGAACCGGGGAGCTGTTTTTT. Filled out from reference TRBV5-6 and TRBJ2-2, the complete variable domain reads DAGVTQSPTHLIKTRGQQVTLRCSPKSGHDTVSWYQQALGQGPQFIFQYYEEEERQRGNFPDRFSGHQFPNYSSELNVNALLLGDSALYLCASSFRTGELFFGEGSRLTVL.

The chain uses TRBV27 and TRBJ1-1; possibly TRBD1 for D (6 bases). V dropped 4 bases and J dropped 0 bases, with 18 bases sitting between them. Germline CDR1 and CDR2: MNHEY and SMNVEV (reference sequence). The CDR3 has 17 amino acids. The CDR3 DNA reads as TGTGCCAGCAGTTCGCGGAGACGTGGGGGCATGAACACTGAAGCTTTCTTT. Translated, it gives CASSSRRRGGMNTEAFF.

This clone was found a few times. The CDR3, as DNA: TGTGCCAGCAGCTTAGTCTATTCCCTCTACGAGCAGTACTTC. Translation: CASSLVYSLYEQYF. The gene calls are TRBV11-2 and TRBJ2-7; D unclear. V was shortened by 1 base and J by 3 bases, with 10 bases between the two germline ends. The germline V gene has CDR1 SGHAT and CDR2 FQNNGV. This CDR3 is 14 amino acids long.

V gene TRBV27 combines with J gene TRBJ1-2; no clear D gene. The CDR3 consists of 14 residues. Germline V gene sequence: CDR1 MNHEY, CDR2 SMNVEV (reference sequence). The V end was cut by 5 bases, the J end by 8 bases, with 18 bases between. The CDR3 reads CASSPDGGSGGYTF. CDR3 nucleotides: TGTGCCAGCAGTCCGGACGGAGGAAGCGGGGGCTACACCTTC.

The chain uses TRBV6-5 and TRBJ1-2, with 8 nucleotides matching TRBD1. V gave up 2 bases and J gave up 4 bases; unmatched junction bases: 6. The germline CDR1 and CDR2 sequences are MNHEY and SVGAGI. CDR3 length: 15 amino acids. The CDR3 spells CASSYDGTGGYGYTF. The CDR3 nucleotides read TGTGCCAGCAGTTACGACGGAACAGGGGGCTATGGCTACACCTTC.

The chain is built from TRBV30 and TRBJ2-4; weak D call: TRBD2 (5 bases). V was pared by 6 bases and J by 7 bases, with 16 bases between. Germline lookup yields CDR1 GTSNPN and CDR2 SVGIG (reference sequence). CDR3 length: 13 amino acids. The CDR3 nucleotides are TGTGCCTGCGCCGGGTCCTCGGGGAACATTCAGTACTTC. Translated: CACAGSSGNIQYF.

This sequence joins TRBV6-1 and TRBJ2-7; 7 bases align to TRBD1. V was clipped by 6 bases and J by 6 bases; unmatched bases: 14. The CDR3 is made up of 15 amino acids. The germline V gene has CDR1 MNHNS and CDR2 SASEGT. The CDR3 spells CASRDLYDRDREQYF. CDR3 nucleotide sequence: TGTGCCAGCAGGGACCTTTATGACAGGGACCGCGAGCAGTACTTC.

The chain joins TRBV4-1 to TRBJ1-2, with D possibly matching TRBD1 (6 bases). CDR1 is MGHRA, CDR2 YSYEKL, per germline. CDR3 length equals 15 residues. V was pared by 0 bases and J by 5 bases, with 13 bases between. CDR3 sequence: CASSQDGGGRYGYTF. For the CDR3, the DNA is TGCGCCAGCAGCCAAGACGGGGGGGGCAGATATGGCTACACCTTC.

This clone was recorded a few times. The chain uses TRBV7-2 and TRBJ2-2; the match to TRBD1 covers 8 bases. Germline CDR1 SGHTA, CDR2 FQGNSA. The trim removed 4 bases at V and 7 bases at J, leaving 11 bases unmatched. The CDR3 spans 16 residues. Here the CDR3 reads CASSSVRQGNGGELFF. CDR3 coding DNA: TGTGCCAGCAGCTCAGTCCGACAGGGGAACGGCGGGGAGCTGTTTTTT.

The V gene is TRBV6-5, the J gene TRBJ2-1, with 10 bases aligning to TRBD2. Germline V gives CDR1 MNHEY, CDR2 SVGAGI. V dropped 0 bases and J dropped 8; count of bases not matched to a gene: 7. The CDR3 runs 16 residues. Here the CDR3 reads CASSYSSASGGYEQFF. Here the CDR3 DNA reads TGTGCCAGCAGTTACTCGAGTGCTAGCGGGGGATATGAGCAGTTCTTC.

The V and J genes are TRBV7-2 and TRBJ2-7; D possibly corresponds to TRBD1 (6 bases). Trimming removed 5 bases at V and 5 bases at J, with 7 bases between. The CDR3 runs to 11 residues. Germline values: CDR1 SGHTA, CDR2 FQGNSA. The CDR3 reads CASSHRDEQYF. The DNA of the CDR3 is TGTGCCAGCAGCCACAGGGACGAGCAGTACTTC.

The table lists this clone with a few counts. The chain is built from TRBV7-2 and TRBJ2-7, with a possible D match to TRBD1 (6 bases). Germline V gene data show CDR1 as SGHTA and CDR2 as FQGNSA. This CDR3 contains 12 residues. V gave up 7 bases and J gave up 3 bases, with 10 bases separating them. The CDR3, as DNA: TGTGCCAGCACCCCGGACAGCTACGAGCAGTACTTC. Protein: CASTPDSYEQYF. Full variable domain (remainder filled in from reference TRBV7-2 and TRBJ2-7): GAGVSQSPSNKVTEKGKDVELRCDPISGHTALYWYRQSLGQGLEFLIYFQGNSAPDKSGLPSDRFSAERTGGSVSTLTIQRTQQEDSAVYLCASTPDSYEQYFGPGTRLTVT.

This clone has only a few counts. The rearrangement joins TRBV7-3 to TRBJ2-2; D is uncertain. Germline CDR1 SGHTA, CDR2 FQGTGA. The CDR3 covers 14 residues. The V gene lost 4 bases and the J gene lost 4 bases, with 10 bases spanning the gap. The CDR3 DNA is TGTGCCAGCAGCTCCGCGATAGTCACCGGGGAGCTGTTTTTT. Protein: CASSSAIVTGELFF. Drawing the rest from reference TRBV7-3 and TRBJ2-2, the complete variable domain is GAGVSQTPSNKVTEKGKYVELRCDPISGHTALYWYRQSLGQGPEFLIYFQGTGAADDSGLPNDRFFAVRPEGSVSTLKIQRTERGDSAVYLCASSSAIVTGELFFGEGSRLTVL.

The rearrangement joins TRBV7-9 to TRBJ2-3, with 10 bases that match TRBD2. The length of the CDR3 is 16 residues. V gave up 5 bases and J gave up 1 base; unmatched junction bases: 6. The V gene's germline CDR1 is SEHNR and CDR2 FQNEAQ (reference sequence). The CDR3 loop is CASSPIGLAGTDTQYF. The CDR3 nucleotides are TGTGCCAGCAGCCCAATCGGACTAGCGGGCACAGATACGCAGTATTTT.